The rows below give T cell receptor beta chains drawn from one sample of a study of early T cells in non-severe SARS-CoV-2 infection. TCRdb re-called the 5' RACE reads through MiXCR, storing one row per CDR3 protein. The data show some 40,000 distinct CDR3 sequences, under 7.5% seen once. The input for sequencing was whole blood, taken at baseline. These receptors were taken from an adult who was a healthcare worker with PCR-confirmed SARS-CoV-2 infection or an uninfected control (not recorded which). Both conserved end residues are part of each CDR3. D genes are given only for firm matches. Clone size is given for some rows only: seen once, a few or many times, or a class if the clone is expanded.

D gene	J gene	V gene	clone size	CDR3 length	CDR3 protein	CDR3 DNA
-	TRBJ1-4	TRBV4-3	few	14	CASSQETGYEKLFF	TGCGCCAGCAGCCAAGAAACAGGGTATGAAAAACTGTTTTTT
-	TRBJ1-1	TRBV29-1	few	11	CSGRERDEAFF	TGCAGCGGACGGGAGAGGGATGAAGCTTTCTTT
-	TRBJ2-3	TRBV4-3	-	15	CASSQATSSTDTQYF	TGCGCCAGCAGCCAAGCGACCTCTAGCACAGATACGCAGTATTTT
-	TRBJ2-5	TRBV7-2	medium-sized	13	CASSRQYQETQYF	TGTGCCAGCAGCCGACAGTACCAAGAGACCCAGTACTTC
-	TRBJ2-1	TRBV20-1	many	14	CSARDGLARNEQFF	TGCAGTGCTAGAGATGGGTTGGCTCGCAATGAGCAGTTCTTC
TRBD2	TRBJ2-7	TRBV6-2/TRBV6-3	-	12	CASSRTSDEQYF	TGTGCCAGCAGCCGTACTAGCGACGAGCAGTACTTC
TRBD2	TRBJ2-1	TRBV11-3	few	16	CASSLEGREGQDEQFF	TGTGCCAGCAGCTTAGAAGGGCGGGAGGGCCAGGATGAGCAGTTCTTC
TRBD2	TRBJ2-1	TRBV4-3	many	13	CASSQVLAGEQFF	TGCGCCAGCAGCCAAGTACTAGCGGGTGAGCAGTTCTTC
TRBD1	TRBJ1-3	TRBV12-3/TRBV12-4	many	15	CASSASDRGGNTIYF	TGTGCCAGCAGTGCCTCAGACAGGGGAGGAAACACCATATATTTT
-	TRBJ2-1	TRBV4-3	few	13	CASSQDFGGEQFF	TGCGCCAGCAGCCAAGATTTCGGCGGTGAGCAGTTCTTC
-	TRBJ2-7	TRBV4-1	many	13	CASSQEWGAKQYF	TGCGCCAGCAGCCAAGAGTGGGGGGCAAAGCAGTACTTC
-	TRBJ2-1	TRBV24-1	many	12	CATSDLFQEQFF	TGTGCCACCAGTGATTTGTTTCAGGAGCAGTTCTTC
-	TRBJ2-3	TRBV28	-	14	CASSFYNPEDTQYF	TGTGCCAGCAGTTTTTATAACCCAGAGGATACGCAGTATTTT
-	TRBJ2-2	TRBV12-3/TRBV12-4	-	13	CASSLAPTGELFF	TGTGCCAGCAGTTTAGCGCCCACCGGGGAGCTGTTTTTT
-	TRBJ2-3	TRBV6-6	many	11	CASRSPALEYF	TGTGCCAGCAGGTCTCCGGCCCTCGAATATTTT
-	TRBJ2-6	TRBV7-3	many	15	CASSSQTAGANVLTF	TGTGCCAGCAGCTCTCAGACTGCCGGGGCCAACGTCCTGACTTTC
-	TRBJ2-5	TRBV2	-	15	CASRVILGIRGTQYF	TGTGCCAGCAGAGTAATTCTAGGAATACGAGGGACCCAGTACTTC
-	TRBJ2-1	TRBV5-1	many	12	CASSLGWVEQFF	TGCGCCAGCAGCTTGGGGTGGGTTGAGCAGTTCTTC
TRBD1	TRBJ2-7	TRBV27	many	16	CASRPQGAHRVYEQYF	TGTGCCAGCAGGCCACAGGGGGCGCATCGAGTCTACGAGCAGTACTTC
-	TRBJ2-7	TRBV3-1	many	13	CASSSRGTYEQYF	TGTGCCAGCAGCTCCCGGGGAACCTACGAGCAGTACTTC
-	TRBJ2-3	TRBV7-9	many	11	CASADTDTQYF	TGTGCCAGCGCCGACACAGATACGCAGTATTTT
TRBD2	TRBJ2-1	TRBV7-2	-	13	CASSLLAGNEQFF	TGTGCCAGCAGTCTACTAGCGGGAAATGAGCAGTTCTTC
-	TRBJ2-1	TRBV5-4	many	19	CASSLGVPGTHDSYNEQFF	TGTGCCAGCAGCTTGGGGGTACCCGGGACACACGATTCATACAATGAGCAGTTCTTC
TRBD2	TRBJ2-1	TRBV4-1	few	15	CASSPSPGGVNEQFF	TGCGCCAGCAGCCCATCCCCCGGGGGGGTAAATGAGCAGTTCTTC
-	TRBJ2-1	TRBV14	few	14	CASSQSMGYVEQFF	TGTGCCAGCAGCCAATCCATGGGCTACGTTGAGCAGTTCTTC
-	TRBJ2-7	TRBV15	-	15	CATSRDPGGVDEQYF	TGTGCCACCAGCAGAGATCCCGGGGGAGTGGACGAGCAGTACTTC
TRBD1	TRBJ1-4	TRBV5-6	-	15	CASSLVTGYNEKLFF	TGTGCCAGCAGCTTGGTGACAGGGTATAATGAAAAACTGTTTTTT
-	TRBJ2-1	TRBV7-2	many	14	CASSLGDSRNEQFF	TGTGCCAGCAGCTTAGGGGACTCGAGAAATGAGCAGTTCTTC
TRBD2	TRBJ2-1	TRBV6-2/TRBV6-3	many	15	CASSSSGNPGNEQFF	TGTGCCAGCAGTTCTAGCGGGAATCCCGGCAATGAGCAGTTCTTC
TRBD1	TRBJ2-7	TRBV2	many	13	CASSEGQLYEQYF	TGTGCCAGCAGTGAGGGACAGCTCTACGAGCAGTACTTC
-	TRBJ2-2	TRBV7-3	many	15	CASSFSGTNTGELFF	TGTGCCAGCAGCTTTTCCGGGACTAACACCGGGGAGCTGTTTTTT
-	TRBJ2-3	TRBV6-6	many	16	CASSYPPAAVTDTQYF	TGTGCCAGCAGTTACCCGCCGGCGGCGGTTACAGATACGCAGTATTTT
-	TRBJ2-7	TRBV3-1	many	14	CASSPGQGLHEQYF	TGTGCCAGCAGCCCAGGACAAGGCCTCCACGAGCAGTACTTC
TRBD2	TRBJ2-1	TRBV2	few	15	CASRALGREYNEQFF	TGTGCCAGCAGGGCCTTGGGGCGGGAGTACAATGAGCAGTTCTTC
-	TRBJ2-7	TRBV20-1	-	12	CSAPGEAYEQYF	TGCAGTGCGCCGGGGGAGGCCTACGAGCAGTACTTC
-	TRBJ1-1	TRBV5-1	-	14	CASSLKGSPTEAFF	TGCGCCAGCAGCTTAAAAGGCTCGCCCACTGAAGCTTTCTTT
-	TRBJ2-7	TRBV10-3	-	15	CAISYSGELAYEQYF	TGTGCCATCAGTTATTCAGGGGAGCTAGCCTACGAGCAGTACTTC
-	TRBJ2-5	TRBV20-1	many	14	CSARATGARETQYF	TGCAGTGCTAGAGCCACGGGAGCCAGGGAGACCCAGTACTTC
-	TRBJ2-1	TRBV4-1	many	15	CASSQSVVSYNEQFF	TGCGCCAGCAGCCAATCGGTTGTTTCTTACAATGAGCAGTTCTTC
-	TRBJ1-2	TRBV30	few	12	CAWKTAGYGYTF	TGTGCCTGGAAGACAGCGGGGTATGGCTACACCTTC
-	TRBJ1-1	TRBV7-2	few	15	CASSPVVGGGTEAFF	TGTGCCAGCAGTCCAGTCGTAGGGGGGGGCACTGAAGCTTTCTTT
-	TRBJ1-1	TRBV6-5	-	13	CATYSTANTEAFF	TGTGCCACATATTCGACAGCTAACACTGAAGCTTTCTTT
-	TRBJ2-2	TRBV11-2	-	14	CASSPAVFVGELFF	TGTGCCAGCAGCCCCGCAGTTTTCGTGGGGGAGCTGTTTTTT
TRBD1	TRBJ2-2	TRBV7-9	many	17	CASSLRGGQGTTGELFF	TGTGCCAGCAGCTTACGAGGGGGACAGGGGACAACCGGGGAGCTGTTTTTT
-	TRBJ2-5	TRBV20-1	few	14	CSARDLSSVGTQYF	TGCAGTGCTCGGGACCTCTCATCTGTCGGGACCCAGTACTTC
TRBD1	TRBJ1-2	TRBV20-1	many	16	CSVERQGKSLDYGYTF	TGCAGTGTCGAACGACAGGGAAAGTCCCTCGACTATGGCTACACCTTC
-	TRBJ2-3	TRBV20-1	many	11	CSSADTDTQYF	TGCAGTTCCGCTGACACAGATACGCAGTATTTT
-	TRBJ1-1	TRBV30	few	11	CAWSFNTEAFF	TGTGCCTGGAGTTTTAACACTGAAGCTTTCTTT
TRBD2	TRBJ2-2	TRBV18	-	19	CASSRNAPSGYRNTGELFF	TGTGCCAGCTCACGGAACGCGCCTAGCGGCTATAGGAACACCGGGGAGCTGTTTTTT